These 2 T cell receptor beta chains originate from one sample sequenced in a study of T cells of healthy individuals. In TCRdb, the 5' RACE reads were re-called with MiXCR into one record per CDR3 protein. The sample has tens of thousands of distinct CDR3 sequences; 15% to 20% are singletons. The receptors stem from a human donor in good health.

The chain is built from TRBV7-2 and TRBJ2-5, with 11 bases identical to TRBD1. J lost 5 bases, V lost 4 bases, and 12 bases had no gene match. The CDR3 length is 17 residues. Germline values: CDR1 SGHTA, CDR2 FQGNSA. In nucleotides, the CDR3 is TGTGCCAGCAGCTATCGGGACAGGGGGGTAGCAGGGGAGACCCAGTACTTC. This codes for CASSYRDRGVAGETQYF. Using reference TRBV7-2 and TRBJ2-5 for the parts outside the CDR3, the full variable domain is GAGVSQSPSNKVTEKGKDVELRCDPISGHTALYWYRQSLGQGLEFLIYFQGNSAPDKSGLPSDRFSAERTGGSVSTLTIQRTQQEDSAVYLCASSYRDRGVAGETQYFGPGTRLLVL.

Remarks on this clonotype: Relative to the germline gene, one junction end is altered; a read error may explain this. The CDR3 nucleotides are TGTGCTAGCAGTCGGGACAGAGTCACCGGGGAGCTGTTTTTT. Residues: CASSRDRVTGELFF. This sequence joins TRBV7-7 and TRBJ2-2; 7 bases fit TRBD1. Germline CDR1 and CDR2: SSHAT and FNYEAQ (reference sequence). The CDR3 covers 14 residues.